Listed here are 21 T cell receptor beta chains from one sample, sequenced in a study of T cells in Graves' hyperthyroidism and ophthalmopathy. Amplification targeted TCR beta CDR3 regions from RNA transcripts. A first-round RT-PCR of the TCR CDR3 used the HTBI primer set. TCRdb recomputed calls from the multiplex PCR reads with MiXCR, one row per CDR3 protein. Of roughly 280,000 distinct CDR3 sequences detected, about 17% appear once; the ten largest clones hold approximately 60%. Sequencing used blood. The receptors derive from an older woman with Graves' ophthalmopathy.

This sequence joins TRBV11-2 and TRBJ2-7; 10 positions agree with TRBD2. Germline CDR1 SGHAT, CDR2 FQNNGV. V lost 3 bases and J lost 7; bases outside the gene matches: 6. This CDR3 has 14 residues. For the CDR3, the DNA is TGTGCCAGCAGCTTCCCTAGCGGGAGTGGAGAGCAGTACTTC. It is translated as CASSFPSGSGEQYF.

This clonotype was seen many times. The chain recombines TRBV11-3 with TRBJ2-7; D unresolved. The CDR3 is 12 residues long. Between the trimmed V and J ends, which lost 2 bases and 3 bases, there was a span of 5 bases. Germline V gives CDR1 SGHNT, CDR2 YENEEA. The CDR3 protein is CASSLLIYEQYF. CDR3 nucleotides: TGTGCCAGCAGCTTATTGATCTACGAGCAGTACTTC. The whole variable domain, remainder taken from reference TRBV11-3 and TRBJ2-7, is EAGVVQSPRYKIIEKKQPVAFWCNPISGHNTLYWYLQNLGQGPELLIRYENEEAVDDSQLPKDRFSAERLKGVDSTLKIQPAELGDSAVYLCASSLLIYEQYFGPGTRLTVT.

This clonotype was counted many times. The chain uses TRBV7-9 and TRBJ2-1; tentatively, D is TRBD2 (5 bases). Germline V gene lookup returns CDR1 SEHNR and CDR2 FQNEAQ (reference sequence). The CDR3 contains 13 residues. The V and J ends lost 5 bases and 4 bases respectively, with 9 bases between them. CDR3: CASSVTTYNEQFF. The CDR3 nucleotides are TGTGCCAGCAGCGTGACTACTTACAATGAGCAGTTCTTC.

This clonotype was found many times. The chain links TRBV5-1 to TRBJ2-3; D is undetermined. Looked up from germline, CDR1 is SGHRS and CDR2 is YFSETQ. This CDR3 has 12 residues. V lost 4 bases and J lost 0, with 3 bases in between. Written as DNA, the CDR3 is TGCGCCAGCAGCCAAAGCACAGATACGCAGTATTTT. It codes for CASSQSTDTQYF.

There are a few counts of this clonotype. The chain links TRBV5-1 to TRBJ1-3; 7 nucleotides agree with TRBD1. Per the germline V gene, CDR1 is SGHRS and CDR2 is YFSETQ. The CDR3 consists of 16 residues. J lost 4 bases, V lost 8 bases, and 15 bases had no gene match. This CDR3 is CARRQGSPTSGNTIYF. The CDR3 DNA follows: TGCGCCAGGCGACAGGGTTCCCCCACGAGCGGAAACACCATATATTTT.

This clonotype occurred many times. The rearrangement links TRBV28 to TRBJ2-7; D gene unclear. Germline assignment: CDR1 MDHEN and CDR2 SYDVKM. The V and J ends lost 7 bases and 0 bases respectively, with 13 bases between them. The CDR3 runs to 14 residues. CDR3 nucleotides: TGTGCCAGCAAGGGCGGCTACGTCTCCTACGAGCAGTACTTC. It codes for CASKGGYVSYEQYF.

This clonotype occurred a few times. The chain recombines TRBV6-2 or TRBV6-3 with TRBJ1-5, with TRBD1 matching over 9 bases. V gave up 6 bases and J gave up 5 bases; unmatched junction bases: 5. This CDR3 has 14 amino acids. Germline lookup yields CDR1 MNHEY and CDR2 SVGEGT. The chain's CDR3 is CASRKGQGYQPQHF. DNA for the CDR3: TGTGCCAGCAGAAAGGGACAGGGCTATCAGCCCCAGCATTTT.

In regard to this clonotype: This clone may be a read error of a much larger clone one base away. The chain carries TRBV7-2 and TRBJ2-1; TRBD2 agrees at 15 bases. The CDR3 extends over 15 amino acids. The germline CDR1 and CDR2 sequences are SGHTA and FQGNSA. The CDR3 region is CANSFGLAGGTEQFF. The DNA of the CDR3 is TGTGCCAACAGCTTCGGACTAGCGGGGGGGACTGAGCAGTTCTTC. Variable domain in full (rest from reference TRBV7-2 and TRBJ2-1): GAGVSQSPSNKVTEKGKDVELRCDPISGHTALYWYRQSLGQGLEFLIYFQGNSAPDKSGLPSDRFSAERTGGSVSTLTIQRTQQEDSAVYLCANSFGLAGGTEQFFGPGTRLTVL.

This chain uses TRBV4-1 with TRBJ1-5, with D perhaps matching TRBD1 (5 bases). The CDR3 consists of 14 residues. Trimming stripped 5 bases from V and 4 bases from J, with 12 bases between. Germline V gene data show CDR1 as MGHRA and CDR2 as YSYEKL. The CDR3 sequence is CASSGDGVNQPQHF. For the CDR3, the DNA is TGCGCCAGCAGCGGGGACGGAGTAAATCAGCCCCAGCATTTT.

Ten or more counts support this clonotype. The rearrangement joins TRBV28 to TRBJ2-4; 12 nucleotides align to TRBD2. CDR3 size: 18 residues. Looked up from germline, CDR1 is MDHEN and CDR2 is SYDVKM. With 5 bases clipped from V and 2 bases from J, the junction kept 10 bases outside the gene matches. The CDR3 here is CASSRLAGAGVTKNIQYF. Written as DNA, the CDR3 is TGTGCCAGCAGTCGACTAGCGGGAGCAGGGGTGACCAAAAACATTCAGTACTTC.

There are a few counts of this clonotype. The rearrangement joins TRBV4-1 to TRBJ2-5, with TRBD2 as a possible D gene (5 bases). Germline CDR1 and CDR2: MGHRA and YSYEKL. The CDR3 contains 15 residues. V lost 1 base and J 3 bases, leaving 12 bases between the germline ends. The CDR3 bases are TGCGCCAGCAGCCAAGGTGGATACGGGGAAGAGACCCAGTACTTC. The encoded protein is CASSQGGYGEETQYF.

This chain joins TRBV5-4 and TRBJ2-2; D unresolved. The CDR3 consists of 14 residues. Germline V gene lookup returns CDR1 SGHNT and CDR2 YYREEE (reference sequence). Trimming left V 4 bases short and J 4 bases short, with 11 bases between. The CDR3 sequence is CASSPPGRTGELFF. CDR3 nucleotides: TGTGCCAGCAGCCCCCCCGGGCGCACCGGGGAGCTGTTTTTT.

This clonotype showed up just once. This chain uses TRBV20-1 with TRBJ2-6; TRBD2 matches 11 bases. The germline V gene has CDR1 DFQATT and CDR2 SNEGSKA (reference sequence). The CDR3 runs 19 residues. The junction had 12 bases not matched to a gene; V was cut back by 5 bases and J by 0 bases. The chain's CDR3 is CSAGVTSGSSLSGANVLTF. The DNA for the CDR3 is TGCAGTGCTGGGGTAACTAGCGGGAGTTCTCTCTCTGGGGCCAACGTCCTGACTTTC.

The chain recombines TRBV7-9 with TRBJ1-1; D may be TRBD1 (5 bases). The germline V and J ends were trimmed by 1 base and 6 bases, with 12 bases remaining between them. This CDR3 is 14 amino acids long. The germline V gene has CDR1 SEHNR and CDR2 FQNEAQ (reference sequence). CDR3 DNA: TGTGCCAGCAGCTTAGTTGGGAGAGGGGCTGAAGCTTTCTTT. This codes for CASSLVGRGAEAFF.

The chain uses TRBV5-1 and TRBJ1-1, with D perhaps TRBD1 (5 bases). CDR3 length equals 14 residues. Germline V gives CDR1 SGHRS, CDR2 YFSETQ. Trimming cost V 5 bases and J 1 base, with 12 bases left between them. CDR3 in DNA: TGCGCCAGCAGAGCTCAGGGCGCGAACACTGAAGCTTTCTTT. It codes for CASRAQGANTEAFF.

In this sample, this clonotype turned up many times. DNA of the CDR3: TGTGCCAGCAGCAAAAGGGACAGTAATTCACCCCTCCACTTT. Translating it yields CASSKRDSNSPLHF. This rearrangement joins TRBV6-1 to TRBJ1-6; TRBD1 matches 7 bases. Germline CDR1 reads MNHNS; CDR2 reads SASEGT. This CDR3 has 14 amino acids. V lost 6 bases, J lost 6 bases, and 5 bases stayed unmatched.

The chain couples TRBV6-1 to TRBJ2-7, with D perhaps given as TRBD1 or TRBD2 (6 bases each). The CDR3 loop spans 18 amino acids. V lost 6 bases and J lost 3, with 27 bases in between. Germline V CDR1 and CDR2: MNHNS, SASEGT. The DNA for the CDR3 is TGTGCCAGCAGCCAAGGGGGGTTTGTCGGGACAAGAATCTACGAGCAGTACTTC. Encoded protein: CASSQGGFVGTRIYEQYF.

Ten or more counts support this clonotype. The chain couples TRBV13 to TRBJ2-3; 11 nucleotides match TRBD1. The CDR3 loop spans 15 amino acids. V was pared by 0 bases and J by 5 bases, with 1 base of the junction left unmatched. The germline gives CDR1 PRHDT, CDR2 FYEKMQ (reference sequence). The CDR3: CASSLGGTGGDTQYF. The CDR3 DNA sequence: TGTGCCAGCAGCTTAGGGGGGACAGGGGGAGATACGCAGTATTTT.

This clonotype was detected many times. This chain uses TRBV20-1 with TRBJ1-2; the D is unclear. The ends were cut back, 3 bases at V and 6 bases at J, with 17 bases in the middle. The V gene's germline CDR1 is DFQATT and CDR2 SNEGSKA (reference sequence). The CDR3 totals 14 residues. The CDR3 spells CSARDPGRGDGYTF. CDR3 DNA: TGCAGTGCTAGGGATCCGGGCCGCGGCGATGGCTACACCTTC.

This clonotype was observed many times. This sequence joins TRBV7-2 and TRBJ1-1; 11 nucleotides agree with TRBD1. V lost 1 base and J lost 5; bases outside the gene matches: 3. The length of the CDR3 is 15 residues. Germline V gives CDR1 SGHTA, CDR2 FQGNSA. DNA for the CDR3: TGTGCCAGCAGCTTAGATGGGACAGGGGGGACTGAAGCTTTCTTT. Protein product: CASSLDGTGGTEAFF.

This clonotype was counted once. Lacking the conserved final phenylalanine or tryptophan, this CDR3 likely reflects a read error. This chain connects TRBV18 to TRBJ2-7; D is perhaps TRBD1 or TRBD2 (5 bases each). V lost 3 bases and J lost 5, with 20 bases in between. The CDR3 spans 16 residues. Germline CDR1 is KGHSH and CDR2 is LQKENI. CDR3 sequence (DNA): TGTGCCAGCTCACCGGGACGTACCTTACGGGTCCACGAGCAGTACCTC. This codes for CASSPGRTLRVHEQYL.